This T cell receptor beta chain originates from a study of CD8+CD57+ T cells in acquired aplastic anemia. Overall study context: CD4+ and CD8+ cells, once sorted, gave DNA averaging roughly 3.4 ug. Study findings and constraints: Patients and controls were found to share over 25 CD8+ CDR3 sequences.

CD8+CD57+ cell expansion, shown by flow cytometry, had occurred in the patients selected for sequencing. Everyone among the patients had severe acquired aplastic anemia. Patients were treatment-naive when blood was sampled. Investigators profiled TCR beta VDJ and CDR3 from genomic DNA template. One entry per CDR3 protein results from TCRdb running MiXCR on the reads. Of about 160,000 distinct CDR3 sequences listed, more than 45% were seen once; the top ten hold about 2.8%. This clonotype was counted only a few times. Its cognate antigen is unknown. Germline V gene sequence: CDR1 KGHSH, CDR2 LQKENI. The V gene lost 1 base and the J gene lost 1 base, with 10 bases spanning the gap. This CDR3 contains 15 residues.

The J gene is TRBJ2-5, the V gene TRBV18, with D possibly being TRBD2 (6 bases). This TCR was sampled from a human donor with aplastic anemia. Sequenced material: sorted CD4+, CD8+, or CD8+CD57+ T cells (not recorded which) from PBMCs. CDR3 in DNA: TGTGCCAGCTCACCACAGGGGACTTTCCAAGAGACCCAGTACTTC. It translates to CASSPQGTFQETQYF.